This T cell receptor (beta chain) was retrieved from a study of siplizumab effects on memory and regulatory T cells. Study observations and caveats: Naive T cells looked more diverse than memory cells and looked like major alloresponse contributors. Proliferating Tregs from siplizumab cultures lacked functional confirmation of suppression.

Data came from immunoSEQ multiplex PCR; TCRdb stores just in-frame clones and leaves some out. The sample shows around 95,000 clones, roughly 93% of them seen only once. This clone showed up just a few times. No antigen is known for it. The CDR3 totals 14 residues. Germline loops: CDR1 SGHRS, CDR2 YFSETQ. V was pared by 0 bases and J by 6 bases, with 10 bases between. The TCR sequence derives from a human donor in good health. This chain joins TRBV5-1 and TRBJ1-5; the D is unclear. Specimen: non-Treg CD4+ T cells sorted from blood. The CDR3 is CASSLGGQAQPQHF. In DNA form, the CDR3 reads TGCGCCAGCAGCTTGGGGGGTCAGGCTCAGCCCCAGCATTTT. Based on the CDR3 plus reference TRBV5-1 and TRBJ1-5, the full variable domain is KAGVTQTPRYLIKTRGQQVTLSCSPISGHRSVSWYQQTPGQGLQFLFEYFSETQRNKGNFPGRFSGRQFSNSRSEMNVSTLELGDSALYLCASSLGGQAQPQHFGDGTRLSIL.